The rows below give T cell receptor beta chains drawn from one sample of a study of T cell responses to AZD1222 COVID-19 vaccine. TCRdb keeps only in-frame clones here, not all; method: immunoSEQ multiplex PCR. The data show 150,000 to 200,000 clones, almost 95% seen once. This material consisted of peripheral blood, taken on day 0 of AZD1222 vaccination. All receptors come from an adult in good health. The CDR3 runs from the conserved cysteine through the conserved F or W. Fields, in order: D gene, V gene, clone size, J gene, CDR3 protein, CDR3 DNA. A D gene is named only where the DNA matches it firmly. A row's size may be missing; if present it is once, few, many or a size class.

.	TRBV5-4	.	TRBJ2-1	CASSLTTVSYNEQFF	TGTGCCAGCAGCCTTACCACAGTCTCCTACAATGAGCAGTTCTTC
TRBD1	TRBV7-2	once	TRBJ1-5	CASSPRTGSNQPQHF	TGTGCCAGCAGCCCGCGGACAGGGAGCAATCAGCCCCAGCATTTT
.	TRBV15	once	TRBJ2-7	CATSRDFYEQYF	TGTGCCACCAGCAGAGATTTTTACGAGCAGTACTTC
.	TRBV5-4	.	TRBJ1-4	CASSPREGSGEKLFF	TGTGCCAGCAGCCCAAGAGAGGGGTCGGGGGAAAAACTGTTTTTT
.	TRBV27	.	TRBJ1-1	CASSSPRGLEAFF	TGTGCCAGCAGTTCCCCCCGAGGACTGGAAGCTTTCTTT
TRBD1	TRBV11-2	once	TRBJ1-6	CASSLSDRGNSPLHF	TGTGCCAGCAGCTTAAGTGACAGGGGTAATTCACCCCTCCACTTT
.	TRBV3-1/TRBV3-2	once	TRBJ2-7	CASSPRDTSAEQYF	TGTGCCAGCAGCCCCCGGGACACTTCTGCCGAGCAGTACTTC
.	TRBV4-1	.	TRBJ1-5	CASSQYPGEGNQPQHF	TGCGCCAGCAGCCAGTACCCAGGGGAAGGCAATCAGCCCCAGCATTTT
.	TRBV6-1	once	TRBJ1-1	CASSEQGQAVSEAFF	TGTGCCAGCAGTGAACAGGGCCAAGCGGTCTCTGAAGCTTTCTTT
.	TRBV5-8	.	TRBJ1-3	CASSLEEPGLRRSSGNTIYF	TGTGCCAGCAGCTTGGAGGAACCGGGACTCCGACGTAGCTCTGGAAACACCATATATTTT
.	TRBV4-1	.	TRBJ2-7	CASSLGPRYEQYF	TGCGCCAGCAGCCTGGGACCTCGGTACGAGCAGTACTTC
.	TRBV19	.	TRBJ1-1	CASSIVGGPWTEAFF	TGTGCCAGTAGTATAGTCGGGGGGCCATGGACTGAAGCTTTCTTT
TRBD1	TRBV5-1	.	TRBJ2-3	CASSLQGGSTDTQYF	TGCGCCAGCAGCTTACAGGGGGGTAGCACAGATACGCAGTATTTT
TRBD2	TRBV5-1	once	TRBJ2-5	CASRLAGDQETQYF	TGCGCCAGCAGACTAGCGGGAGACCAAGAGACCCAGTACTTC
.	TRBV14	few	TRBJ2-5	CASSQDLTGPLQETQYF	TGTGCCAGCAGCCAAGATCTTACGGGCCCCCTCCAAGAGACCCAGTACTTC
.	TRBV27	.	TRBJ1-5	CASSPGQGGNQPQHF	TGTGCCAGCAGTCCCGGGCAGGGTGGCAATCAGCCCCAGCATTTT
.	TRBV24-1	few	TRBJ2-3	CATSDPRPTDTQYF	TGTGCCACCAGTGACCCCAGACCCACAGATACGCAGTATTTT
TRBD1	TRBV12-3/TRBV12-4	.	TRBJ1-2	CATRGPGGYTF	TGTGCCACCAGGGGGCCGGGAGGCTACACCTTC
TRBD2	TRBV7-8	.	TRBJ2-3	CASSFSSGGPEDTQYF	TGTGCCAGCAGCTTTTCTAGCGGGGGGCCGGAAGATACGCAGTATTTT
TRBD2	TRBV5-1	.	TRBJ2-3	CASSSPGGLGTQYF	TGCGCCAGCAGCTCCCCCGGGGGGTTAGGCACGCAGTATTTT
.	TRBV11-1	.	TRBJ1-6	CASSLNGQQNSPLHF	TGTGCCAGCAGCTTAAATGGCCAGCAGAATTCACCCCTCCACTTT
.	TRBV4-1	.	TRBJ1-2	CASSQSGTLNYGYTF	TGCGCCAGCAGCCAATCAGGCACGCTTAACTATGGCTACACCTTC
.	TRBV6-5	.	TRBJ1-1	CANSKSGGTEAFF	TGTGCCAACTCGAAGTCTGGGGGCACTGAAGCTTTCTTT
.	TRBV7-3	once	TRBJ1-1	CATGQSRTEAFF	TGTGCCACCGGACAGTCACGCACTGAAGCTTTCTTT
.	TRBV30	.	TRBJ1-3	CAWSLGRESGNTIYF	TGTGCCTGGAGTCTTGGACGGGAATCTGGAAACACCATATATTTT
.	TRBV27	.	TRBJ1-6	CASSLMGSPLHF	TGTGCCAGCAGTTTAATGGGCTCACCCCTCCACTTT
.	TRBV6-2/TRBV6-3	.	TRBJ2-7	CASSYATRGSYEQYF	TGTGCCAGCAGTTACGCTACCCGGGGGTCCTACGAGCAGTACTTC
TRBD1	TRBV11-2	.	TRBJ2-2	CASRPDLGQPNTGELFF	TGTGCCAGCAGGCCTGATCTGGGACAGCCGAACACCGGGGAGCTGTTTTTT
.	TRBV5-4	.	TRBJ1-4	CASSLGRGEKLFF	TGTGCCAGCAGCTTGGGTCGGGGTGAAAAACTGTTTTTT